These T cell receptor beta chains were read from a single sample in a study of cytomegalovirus exposure and HLA in healthy donors. Some clones are missing from TCRdb's copy, which holds only in-frame ones; the method was immunoSEQ multiplex PCR. This sample yields 140,000 to 150,000 clones, of which 75% to 85% are seen a single time; 2% to 2.5% belongs to the top ten. Sequencing was performed on PBMCs. Every receptor here comes from a woman aged 18-29 years in good health and CMV-seropositive. Both conserved end residues are part of each CDR3. The order of the fields is V gene, D gene, clone size, J gene, CDR3 DNA, CDR3 protein. The D gene is left open where the match is weak. Size tells how often a clone was seen (once, few, many) or the class of an expanded clone, and some rows leave it out.

TRBV19,TRBD1,-,TRBJ1-4,TGTGCCAGTGCACAGGGGGCAGGAGAAAAACTGTTTTTT,CASAQGAGEKLFF
TRBV28,-,-,TRBJ1-2,TGTGCCAGCAGTTCCCCGTCTCACTATGGCTACACCTTC,CASSSPSHYGYTF
TRBV2,TRBD1,-,TRBJ1-6,TGTGCCAGCAGTGAAGGCAGGGGGTACAATTCACCCCTCCACTTT,CASSEGRGYNSPLHF
TRBV28,TRBD2,once,TRBJ2-1,TGTGCCAGCAGCCCCGGACTAGCATCCCTTTGGGGCAATGAGCAGTTCTTC,CASSPGLASLWGNEQFF
TRBV19,TRBD1,-,TRBJ1-1,TGTGCCAGTAGTAAACGGGGACAGGGGGATCGTATGAACACTGAAGCTTTCTTT,CASSKRGQGDRMNTEAFF
TRBV29-1,TRBD1,-,TRBJ1-1,TGCAGCGTCGAGACTAATACCAGGGGGCCGGGCACTGAAGCTTTCTTT,CSVETNTRGPGTEAFF
TRBV19,-,-,TRBJ1-5,TGTGCCAGTAGTATAGATCTCACAGCCGGGGGGCCCCAGCATTTT,CASSIDLTAGGPQHF
TRBV28,TRBD1,few,TRBJ1-2,TGTGCCATCCCGAACAGGGGAGAATATGGCTACACCTTC,CAIPNRGEYGYTF
TRBV18,-,-,TRBJ1-2,TGTGCCAGCTCACCAAACAACCAGTATGGCTACACCTTC,CASSPNNQYGYTF
TRBV10-3,TRBD1,-,TRBJ1-2,TGTGCCATCAGTGCCTCGGACAGGGGAGTTGGCTACACCTTC,CAISASDRGVGYTF
TRBV5-1,-,-,TRBJ1-4,TGCGCCAGCAGCTTGGGGCACCATGAAAAACTGTTTTTT,CASSLGHHEKLFF
TRBV4-2,TRBD2,few,TRBJ2-2,TGTGCCAGCAGCCAGGGAAATAGCGGGGGCCCCACCGGGGAGCTGTTTTTT,CASSQGNSGGPTGELFF